The source of this T cell receptor (beta chain) is a study of cytomegalovirus exposure and HLA in healthy donors. Overall study findings and caveats: Most subjects had HLA-A and HLA-B alleles reportedly predicted accurately by TCR beta sequences. More than 15,000 TCR beta sequences were associated with HLA alleles at 0.05 false discovery rate in a later analysis. Later, an analysis showed that TCR beta chains associated with HLA were more clonally expanded than others that were equally common.

The PCR made use of 60 Vbeta and 13 Jbeta primers. TCRdb's table, derived via immunoSEQ multiplex PCR, lists solely in-frame clones and lacks some. The sample yields under 250,000 clones, around 80% seen once. Concerning this clone itself: Its specificity is unknown.

CDR3 length: 14 amino acids. V lost 0 bases to trimming and J lost 2 bases, with 10 bases between them. Looked up from germline, CDR1 is GTSNPN and CDR2 is SVGIG (reference sequence). This TCR was recovered from a male donor in good health and CMV-seronegative. J is TRBJ2-5 and V is TRBV30; D not certain. The sequencing sample was made of PBMCs. This CDR3 reads CAWSVRHGQETQYF. The CDR3, as DNA: TGTGCCTGGAGTGTCAGGCACGGACAAGAGACCCAGTACTTC.